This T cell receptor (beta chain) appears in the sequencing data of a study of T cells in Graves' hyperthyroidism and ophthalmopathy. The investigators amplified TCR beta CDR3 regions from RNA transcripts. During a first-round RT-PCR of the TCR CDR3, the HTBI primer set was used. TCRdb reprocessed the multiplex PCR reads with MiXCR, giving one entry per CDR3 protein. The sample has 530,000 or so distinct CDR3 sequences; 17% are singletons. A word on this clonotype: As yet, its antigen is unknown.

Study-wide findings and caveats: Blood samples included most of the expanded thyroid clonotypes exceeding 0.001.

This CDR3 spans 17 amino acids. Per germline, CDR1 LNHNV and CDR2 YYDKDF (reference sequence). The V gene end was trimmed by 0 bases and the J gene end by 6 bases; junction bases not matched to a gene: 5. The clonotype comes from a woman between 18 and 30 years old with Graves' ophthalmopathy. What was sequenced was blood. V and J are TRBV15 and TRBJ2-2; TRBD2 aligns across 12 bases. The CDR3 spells CATSRDMRLAGAGELFF. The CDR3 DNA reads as TGTGCCACCAGCAGAGATATGAGACTAGCGGGGGCCGGGGAGCTGTTTTTT.